The table lists the clone carrying this T cell receptor beta chain with many counts. TCRdb reprocessed the reads via MiXCR and lists one record per CDR3 protein. Of 150,000 to 200,000 distinct CDR3 sequences in the sample, roughly a fifth were seen once. The sample belongs to a study of T cell repertoires in cytomegalovirus infection. The germline CDR1 and CDR2 sequences are SGHTA and FQGNSA. The CDR3 totals 11 residues. V was trimmed by 7 bases and J by 6 bases, leaving 7 bases between them. The sequence came from a human donor in good health (CMV status not recorded). Some clones in this sample may be carry-over from other donors' samples. The chain employs TRBV7-2 and TRBJ2-1, with TRBD1 as a possible D gene (5 bases). The sequenced sample consisted of PBMCs. The CDR3 region is CASNQGNEQFF. CDR3 coding DNA: TGTGCCAGCAACCAGGGCAATGAGCAGTTCTTC.